This T cell receptor (beta chain) was retrieved from a study of T cells in tumors after PD-1 blockade. Clones were sequenced by immunoSEQ multiplex PCR, and TCRdb holds only the in-frame ones, with some missing. The sample consists of tens of thousands of clones, about 82% of them appearing once. Germline V gene sequence: CDR1 GTSNPN, CDR2 SVGIG (reference sequence). The CDR3 covers 13 residues. Trimming took 0 bases from V and 8 from J, leaving 13 bases between them. Sequencing was performed on PBMCs, taken before anti-PD-1 treatment. The chain carries TRBV30 and TRBJ1-1; D is possibly TRBD1 (5 bases). This clonotype originated in a human donor with basal cell carcinoma. CDR3 DNA sequence: TGTGCCTGGAGTGTATTGGGCAACAGGGAAGCTTTCTTT. It translates to CAWSVLGNREAFF.